This T cell receptor (beta chain) was documented in a study of T cells after yellow fever vaccination. Trimming pared 1 base from V and 6 bases from J, leaving 6 bases between. The CDR3 covers 12 residues. A single record per CDR3 protein comes from TCRdb applying MiXCR to the 5' RACE reads. The sample holds roughly 310,000 distinct CDR3 sequences, 3.6% seen once. The V gene is TRBV12-3 or TRBV12-4, the J gene TRBJ1-2; D remains ambiguous. Sequenced material: PBMCs, taken on the day of the yellow fever booster vaccination. The receptor was derived from a young man who received the YFV17D yellow fever vaccine. CDR3 loop: CASSLGFNGYTF. The CDR3 DNA sequence: TGTGCCAGCAGTTTAGGTTTCAATGGCTACACCTTC.